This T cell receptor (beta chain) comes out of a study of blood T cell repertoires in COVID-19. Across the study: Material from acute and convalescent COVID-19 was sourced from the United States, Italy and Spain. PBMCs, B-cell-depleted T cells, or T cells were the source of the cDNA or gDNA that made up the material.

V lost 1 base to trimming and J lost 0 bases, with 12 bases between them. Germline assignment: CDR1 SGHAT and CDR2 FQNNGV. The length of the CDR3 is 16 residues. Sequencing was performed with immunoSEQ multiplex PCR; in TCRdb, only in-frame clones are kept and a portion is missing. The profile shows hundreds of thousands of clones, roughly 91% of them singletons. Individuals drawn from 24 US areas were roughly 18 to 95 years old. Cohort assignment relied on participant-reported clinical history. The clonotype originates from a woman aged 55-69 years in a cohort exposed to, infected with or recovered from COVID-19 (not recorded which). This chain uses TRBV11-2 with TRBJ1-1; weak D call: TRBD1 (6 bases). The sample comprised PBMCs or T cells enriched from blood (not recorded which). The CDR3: CASSLVSGEMNTEAFF. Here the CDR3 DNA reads TGTGCCAGCAGCTTAGTTTCAGGGGAAATGAACACTGAAGCTTTCTTT. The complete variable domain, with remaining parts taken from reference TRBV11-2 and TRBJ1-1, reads EAGVAQSPRYKIIEKRQSVAFWCNPISGHATLYWYQQILGQGPKLLIQFQNNGVVDDSQLPKDRFSAERLKGVDSTLKIQPAKLEDSAVYLCASSLVSGEMNTEAFFGQGTRLTVV.